The text below deals with one T cell receptor (beta chain). Each CDR3 protein gets one entry after TCRdb re-called the reads with MiXCR. Among 250,000 to 350,000 distinct CDR3 sequences listed, more than 20% were seen once. This entry comes from a study of T cell repertoires in cytomegalovirus infection. This CDR3 spans 14 amino acids. V dropped 7 bases and J dropped 6; count of bases not matched to a gene: 9. Per the germline V gene, CDR1 is SGHRS and CDR2 is YFSETQ. The J gene is TRBJ2-7, the V gene TRBV5-1, with 11 nucleotides matching TRBD2. The origin of this receptor is a human donor in good health (CMV status not recorded). Some clones in this sample may be carry-over from other donors' samples. The sequenced sample was PBMCs. The CDR3 DNA follows: TGCGCCAGCTCGACTAGCGGGATACTCGGCGAGCAGTACTTC. Translated, it gives CASSTSGILGEQYF.